These 4 T cell receptor beta chains were all obtained from the same sample, sequenced in a study of shared clonotypes between healthy human individuals. The repertoire was sequenced with immunoSEQ multiplex PCR; TCRdb's copy has only in-frame clones and lacks some. Here the sample spans about 2.5 million clones, 85% to 95% being singletons. The sequencing sample was made of naive CD4+ T cells from PBMCs. Described subset: CD45RA+ positively selected. The receptors here all came from a man younger than 35 in good health. Some clones in this sample may be carry-over from other donors' samples.

The chain recombines TRBV2 with TRBJ1-1, with 9 bases that match TRBD1. Germline lookup yields CDR1 SNHLY and CDR2 FYNNEI. The CDR3 length is 13 residues. V shed 8 bases and J 1 base; nucleotides not matched to a gene: 2. DNA for the CDR3: TGTGCCAGCTACAGGGGGCAGAACACTGAAGCTTTCTTT. It encodes CASYRGQNTEAFF.

The genes are TRBV7-8 and TRBJ1-2; unclear D gene. The V end was cut by 4 bases, the J end by 5 bases, with 11 bases between. The V gene's germline CDR1 is SGHVS and CDR2 FQNEAQ. CDR3 length: 13 residues. The CDR3 sequence is CASSSDTLYGYTF. Here the CDR3 DNA reads TGTGCCAGCAGCTCAGACACTTTATATGGCTACACCTTC.

The chain links TRBV15 to TRBJ2-5; the D is unclear. V was cut by 1 base and J by 6 bases, with 18 bases left in between. CDR1 is LNHNV and CDR2 is YYDKDF in the germline V gene (reference sequence). CDR3 size: 16 residues. The CDR3: CATSRGALLELKTQYF. In DNA, the CDR3 is TGTGCCACCAGCAGAGGGGCCCTCCTAGAGTTAAAGACCCAGTACTTC.

The V gene is TRBV5-1, the J gene TRBJ2-5; no clear D gene. The germline CDR1 and CDR2 sequences are SGHRS and YFSETQ. The CDR3 length is 14 residues. Trimming took off 1 base at V and 5 bases at J, with 12 bases between the two ends. The CDR3 reads CASSLSRTRETQYF. For the CDR3, the DNA is TGCGCCAGCAGCTTGAGTAGGACCCGGGAGACCCAGTACTTC. Supplemented by reference TRBV5-1 and TRBJ2-5, the full variable domain reads KAGVTQTPRYLIKTRGQQVTLSCSPISGHRSVSWYQQTPGQGLQFLFEYFSETQRNKGNFPGRFSGRQFSNSRSEMNVSTLELGDSALYLCASSLSRTRETQYFGPGTRLLVL.